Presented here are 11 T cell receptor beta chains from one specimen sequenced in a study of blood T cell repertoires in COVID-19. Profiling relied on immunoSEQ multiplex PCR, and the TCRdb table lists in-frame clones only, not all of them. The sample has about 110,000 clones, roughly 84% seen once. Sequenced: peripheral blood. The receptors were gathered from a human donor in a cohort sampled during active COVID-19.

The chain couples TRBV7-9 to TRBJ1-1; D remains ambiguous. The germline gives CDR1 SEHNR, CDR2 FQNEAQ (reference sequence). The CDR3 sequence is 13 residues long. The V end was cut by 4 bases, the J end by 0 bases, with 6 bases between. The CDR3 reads CASSSRVNTEAFF. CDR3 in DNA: TGTGCCAGCAGCTCCCGGGTGAACACTGAAGCTTTCTTT.

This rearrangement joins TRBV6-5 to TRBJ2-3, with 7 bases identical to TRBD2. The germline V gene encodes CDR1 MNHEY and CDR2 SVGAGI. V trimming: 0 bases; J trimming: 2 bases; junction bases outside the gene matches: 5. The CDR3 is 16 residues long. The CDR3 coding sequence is TGTGCCAGCAGTTACTCGGGGCTAGCGGACACAGATACGCAGTATTTT. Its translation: CASSYSGLADTDTQYF.

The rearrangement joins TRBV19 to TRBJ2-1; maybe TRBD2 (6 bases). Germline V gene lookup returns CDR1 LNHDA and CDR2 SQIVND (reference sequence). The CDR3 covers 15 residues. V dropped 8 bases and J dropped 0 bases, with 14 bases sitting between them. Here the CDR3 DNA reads TGTGCCAGTTGTGGGGCGGGGACCTCCTACAATGAGCAGTTCTTC. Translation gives CASCGAGTSYNEQFF.

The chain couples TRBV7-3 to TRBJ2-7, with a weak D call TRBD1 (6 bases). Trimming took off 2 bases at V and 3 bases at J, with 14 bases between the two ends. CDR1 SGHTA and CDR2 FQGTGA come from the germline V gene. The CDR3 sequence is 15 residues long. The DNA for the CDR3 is TGTGCCAGCAGCTTATTTACAGGGTCAGGCTACGAGCAGTACTTC. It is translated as CASSLFTGSGYEQYF.

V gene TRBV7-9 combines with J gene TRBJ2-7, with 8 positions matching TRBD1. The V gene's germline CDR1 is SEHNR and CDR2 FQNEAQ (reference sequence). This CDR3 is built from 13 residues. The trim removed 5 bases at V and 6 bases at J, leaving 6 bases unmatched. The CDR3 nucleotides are TGTGCCAGCAGCACCTGGACAGGGCTCGAGCAGTACTTC. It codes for CASSTWTGLEQYF.

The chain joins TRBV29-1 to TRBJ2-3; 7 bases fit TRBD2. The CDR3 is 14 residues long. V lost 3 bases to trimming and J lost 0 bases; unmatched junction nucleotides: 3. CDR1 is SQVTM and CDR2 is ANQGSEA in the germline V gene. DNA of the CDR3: TGCAGCGTTGAGCGGGAGCGAAGCACAGATACGCAGTATTTT. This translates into CSVERERSTDTQYF.

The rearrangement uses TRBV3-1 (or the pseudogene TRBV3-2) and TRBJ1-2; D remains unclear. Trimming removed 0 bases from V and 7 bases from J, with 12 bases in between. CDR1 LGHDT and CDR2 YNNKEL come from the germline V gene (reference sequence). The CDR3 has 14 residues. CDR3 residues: CASSQDLRFSGYTF. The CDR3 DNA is TGTGCCAGCAGCCAAGATCTGAGGTTTTCTGGCTACACCTTC.

CDR3 sequence: CASSSSGRASYEQYF. CDR3 DNA: TGTGCCAGCAGCTCTAGCGGGAGGGCCTCGTACGAGCAGTACTTC. The chain joins TRBV7-2 to TRBJ2-7, with TRBD2 matching 12 bases. CDR1 and CDR2 (germline): SGHTA, FQGNSA. The CDR3 runs to 15 residues. Trimming cost V 4 bases and J 4 bases; bases outside gene matches: 5.

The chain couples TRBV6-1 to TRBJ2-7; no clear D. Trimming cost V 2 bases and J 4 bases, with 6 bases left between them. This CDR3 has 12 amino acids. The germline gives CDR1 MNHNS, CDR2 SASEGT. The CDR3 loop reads CASSETYYEQYF. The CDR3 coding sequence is TGTGCCAGCAGTGAAACCTATTACGAGCAGTACTTC.

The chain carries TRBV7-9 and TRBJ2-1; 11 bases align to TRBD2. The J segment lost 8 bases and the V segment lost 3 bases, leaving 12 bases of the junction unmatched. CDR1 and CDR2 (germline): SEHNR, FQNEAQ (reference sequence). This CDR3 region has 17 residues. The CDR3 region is CASSFRLAGLISDEQFF. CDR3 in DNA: TGTGCCAGCAGCTTCCGACTAGCGGGACTGATATCGGATGAGCAGTTCTTC.

CDR3 DNA sequence: TGTGCCAGCAGACCGGGACTAGCGGGAGCCGGGGAGCTGTTTTTT. Its translation is CASRPGLAGAGELFF. This chain links TRBV7-3 with TRBJ2-2; TRBD2 aligns across 14 bases. This CDR3 region has 15 residues. Per germline, CDR1 SGHTA and CDR2 FQGTGA. Trimming removed 6 bases from V and 6 bases from J; junction bases left unmatched: 3.